This TCR beta chain was recovered during a study of molecular identifiers for immune sequencing clone quantification. Findings of the study overall: Clones that exceeded 20 RNA copies held over 99% of effector molecules, yet under 1% in naive cells.

This clonotype was detected ten times or more. Antigen specificity is unknown. Preparation methods for the bulk TCR libraries were those previously described, with listed TCR primers. TCRdb re-analysed the PCR reads in MiXCR, keeping a single row per CDR3 protein. Of about 300,000 distinct CDR3 sequences in the sample, over 20% were seen once. V shed 4 bases and J shed 5 bases, with 8 bases lying between them. This CDR3 is 13 amino acids long. CDR1 and CDR2 (germline): MGHDK, SYGVNS. The receptor was isolated from a human donor in good health. Some libraries in this study had Jurkat cell RNA spiked in. J is TRBJ2-2 and V is TRBV25-1; no clear D. Sequencing was performed on naive CD8+ T cells from blood, with Jurkat cell RNA spiked in. Regarding subset: FACS-sorted CD8+CD4-CCR7+CD45RA+ naive T cells. The CDR3 reads CASSAGWTGELFF. DNA for the CDR3: TGTGCCAGCAGTGCAGGTTGGACCGGGGAGCTGTTTTTT. The whole variable domain, filled in from reference TRBV25-1 and TRBJ2-2, reads EADIYQTPRYLVIGTGKKITLECSQTMGHDKMYWYQQDPGMELHLIHYSYGVNSTEKGDLSSESTVSRIRTEHFPLTLESARPSHTSQYLCASSAGWTGELFFGEGSRLTVL.